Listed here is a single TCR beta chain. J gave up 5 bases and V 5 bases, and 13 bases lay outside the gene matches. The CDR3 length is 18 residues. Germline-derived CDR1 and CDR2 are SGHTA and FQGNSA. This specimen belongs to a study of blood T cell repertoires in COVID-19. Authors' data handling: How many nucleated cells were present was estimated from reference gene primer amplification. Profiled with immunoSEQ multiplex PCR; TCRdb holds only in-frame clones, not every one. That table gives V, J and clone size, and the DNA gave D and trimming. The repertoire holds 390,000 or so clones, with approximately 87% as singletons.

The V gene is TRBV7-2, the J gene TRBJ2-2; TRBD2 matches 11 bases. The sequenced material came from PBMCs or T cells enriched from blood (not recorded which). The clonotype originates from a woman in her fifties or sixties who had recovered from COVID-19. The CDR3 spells CASSPQLAGDFLTGELFF. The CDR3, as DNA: TGTGCCAGCAGCCCACAACTAGCGGGGGACTTCTTAACCGGGGAGCTGTTTTTT.